This T cell receptor beta chain was recovered during a study of shared clonotypes between healthy human individuals. Details on this clone: Its antigen is not known.

This CDR3 contains 13 residues. With 5 bases removed from V and 11 bases from J, the gap between germline ends came to 13 bases. Germline assignment: CDR1 MNHEY and CDR2 SMNVEV (reference sequence). General study results and limits: Sharing across four donors was highest in naive CD4 (roughly 5%) and lowest in memory CD8 (approximately 0.4%). Rarefaction revealed incomplete sorted-subset sequencing despite large depth.

TCRdb's table, derived via immunoSEQ multiplex PCR, lists solely in-frame clones and lacks some. The sample lists 2 million to 2.5 million clones, 80% to 95% occurring once. This TCR was recovered from a man younger than 35 in good health. Some clones in this sample may be carry-over from other donors' samples. The rearrangement joins TRBV27 to TRBJ2-6, with D maybe TRBD1 (6 bases). The sample comprised naive CD4+ T cells from PBMCs. Stated subset: CD45RA+ positively selected. The CDR3 loop is CASSPDSFYVLTF. The CDR3, as DNA: TGTGCCAGCAGTCCGGACAGTTTCTACGTCCTGACTTTC.